Below are 4 T cell receptor beta chains sequenced from a single sample in a study of blood T cells in healthy people across ages. PCR was performed a second time for about 7 to 11 cycles using a sample-barcoded 5' primer and a J-beta primer mix. One entry per CDR3 protein results from TCRdb running MiXCR on the 5' RACE reads. The data contain around 1,700,000 distinct CDR3 sequences, 28% of them seen just once; the ten biggest clones take up around 7.7%. The sequencing input was blood. The receptors originated from a woman aged 25 to 39 in good health.

In the case of this clonotype: The junction shows a germline mismatch at one end, possibly a read error. The gene calls are TRBV6-5 and TRBJ1-5; 7 positions match TRBD1. Germline values: CDR1 MNHEY, CDR2 SVGAGI. CDR3 length equals 14 residues. CDR3 protein: CASGYRGGNQPQHF. The CDR3, as DNA: TGTGCCAGCGGTTACAGGGGAGGCAATCAGCCCCAGCATTTT.

The J gene is TRBJ2-5, the V gene TRBV25-1, with 7 bases lining up with TRBD1. V lost 3 bases and J lost 5; bases outside the gene matches: 9. The CDR3 consists of 15 residues. Germline-derived CDR1 and CDR2 are MGHDK and SYGVNS. CDR3 sequence: CASSDLRGKRETQYF. The CDR3, as DNA: TGTGCCAGCAGTGACCTCAGGGGGAAAAGGGAGACCCAGTACTTC.

This clonotype turned up a few times. The genes are TRBV12-3 or TRBV12-4 and TRBJ2-7; D possibly corresponds to TRBD1 (6 bases). The CDR3 extends over 13 amino acids. V gave up 6 bases and J gave up 7 bases, with 16 bases separating them. This chain's CDR3 is CASSIGGMREQYF. The CDR3 nucleotides are TGTGCCAGCAGCATAGGGGGTATGAGGGAGCAGTACTTC.

The chain uses TRBV7-9 and TRBJ2-1; 8 bases align to TRBD1. CDR3 length: 13 amino acids. V lost 5 bases to trimming and J lost 9 bases; unmatched junction nucleotides: 6. CDR1 SEHNR and CDR2 FQNEAQ come from the germline V gene (reference sequence). The CDR3: CASSQGQGSEQFF. The CDR3 nucleotides read TGTGCCAGCAGCCAAGGACAGGGCAGTGAGCAGTTCTTC.